This TCR beta chain was documented in a study of blood T cell repertoires in COVID-19. Study details: The cDNA or gDNA used as material had been derived from T cells, B-cell-depleted T cells, or PBMCs.

Sequenced by immunoSEQ multiplex PCR; TCRdb stores in-frame clones only, minus some. There are some 250,000 clones in the sample; 80% to 90% occur only once, and roughly 8.3% lies in the top ten. The CDR3 consists of 14 residues. Germline V gives CDR1 LGHDT, CDR2 YNNKEL (reference sequence). V dropped 3 bases and J dropped 2; count of bases not matched to a gene: 3. Assignments of participants to cohorts depended upon their own reported clinical history. This TCR came from a man in his forties or fifties who had recovered from COVID-19. Sequencing was performed on PBMCs or T cells enriched from blood (not recorded which). The rearrangement uses TRBV3-1 (or the pseudogene TRBV3-2) and TRBJ2-5; TRBD1 agrees at 7 bases. This CDR3 reads CASSQRGQQETQYF. The DNA for the CDR3 is TGTGCCAGCAGCCAGAGGGGGCAACAAGAGACCCAGTACTTC.